The T cell receptor beta chain described here comes from a study of T cells in localized non-small cell lung cancer. Study conclusions and caveats: Owing to sequencing of a solitary tumor region, heterogeneity cannot be discounted. Elevated blood T cell density was associated with longer overall survival.

Profiling relied on immunoSEQ multiplex PCR, and the TCRdb table lists in-frame clones only, not all of them. The sample has around 45,000 clones; around 86% are singletons. The V gene lost 2 bases and the J gene lost 0 bases, with 7 bases spanning the gap. CDR1 and CDR2 from the germline V gene are SGHVS and FQNEAQ. CDR3 size: 14 residues. As regards this clone: Its antigen is not identified.

This TCR came from a man between 40 and 70 years old with stage II lung adenocarcinoma. This chain uses TRBV7-8 with TRBJ1-1; tentative D call: TRBD1 (6 bases). Sequences were derived from PBMCs, sampled before any cancer treatment. The CDR3 DNA reads as TGTGCCAGCAGCTTACAGGGGATGAACACTGAAGCTTTCTTT. Translated, it gives CASSLQGMNTEAFF. The full variable domain, completed using reference TRBV7-8 and TRBJ1-1, is GAGVSQSPRYKVAKRGQDVALRCDPISGHVSLFWYQQALGQGPEFLTYFQNEAQLDKSGLPSDRFFAERPEGSVSTLKIQRTQQEDSAVYLCASSLQGMNTEAFFGQGTRLTVV.